This T cell receptor beta chain comes out of a study of T-cell reconstitution after alpha-beta-depleted transplantation in children. Unique molecular identifiers tagged the TCRbeta library. TCRdb passed the PCR reads through MiXCR, listing each CDR3 protein once. Among 440,000 or so distinct CDR3 sequences listed, under 13% were seen once. This clonotype was detected ten times or more. The germline CDR1 and CDR2 sequences are SGHRS and YFSETQ. CDR3 length equals 15 residues. V was cut by 2 bases and J by 0 bases, with 8 bases left in between. The chain uses TRBV5-1 and TRBJ2-2; no definite D call. This receptor was taken from a human donor who donated a stem cell graft to a child with acute myeloid leukemia. The sample consisted of PBMCs from the stem cell graft donor, taken from the stem cell graft. This CDR3 is CASSLSYPNTGELFF. The CDR3 nucleotides read TGCGCCAGCAGCTTAAGCTATCCGAACACCGGGGAGCTGTTTTTT.